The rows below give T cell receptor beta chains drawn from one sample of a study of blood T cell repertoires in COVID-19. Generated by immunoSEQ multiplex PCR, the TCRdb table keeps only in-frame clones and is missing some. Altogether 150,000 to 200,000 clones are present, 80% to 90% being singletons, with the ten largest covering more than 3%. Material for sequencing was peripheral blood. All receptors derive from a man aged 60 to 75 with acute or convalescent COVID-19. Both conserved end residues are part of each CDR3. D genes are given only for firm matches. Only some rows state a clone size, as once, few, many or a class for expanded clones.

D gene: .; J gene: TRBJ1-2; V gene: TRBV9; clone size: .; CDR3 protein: CASSVDRVGYYGYTF; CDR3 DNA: TGTGCCAGCAGCGTAGACAGGGTGGGCTACTATGGCTACACCTTC
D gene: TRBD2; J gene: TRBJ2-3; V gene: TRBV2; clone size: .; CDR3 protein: CASSPGTNSPDTQYF; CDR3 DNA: TGTGCCAGCAGCCCCGGGACTAACAGCCCAGATACGCAGTATTTT
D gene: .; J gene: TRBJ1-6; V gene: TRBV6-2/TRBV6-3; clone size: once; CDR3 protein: CASSYFRPGDSPLHF; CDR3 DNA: TGTGCCAGCAGTTACTTTCGACCCGGGGATTCACCCCTCCACTTT
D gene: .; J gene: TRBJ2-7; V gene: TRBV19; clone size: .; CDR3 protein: CASSISGDYEQYF; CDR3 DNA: TGTGCCAGTAGTATATCCGGGGATTACGAGCAGTACTTC
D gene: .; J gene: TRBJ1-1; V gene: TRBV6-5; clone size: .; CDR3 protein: CASSYSPMNTEAFF; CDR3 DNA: TGTGCCAGCAGTTACTCTCCTATGAACACTGAAGCTTTCTTT
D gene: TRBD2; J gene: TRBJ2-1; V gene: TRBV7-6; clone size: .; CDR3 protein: CASSLGGSAYNEQFF; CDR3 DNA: TGTGCCAGCAGCTTAGGCGGGAGTGCCTACAATGAGCAGTTCTTC
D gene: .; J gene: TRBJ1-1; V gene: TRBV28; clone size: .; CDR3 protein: CASSLQGYTEAFF; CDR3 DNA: TGTGCCAGCAGTCTACAGGGTTACACTGAAGCTTTCTTT
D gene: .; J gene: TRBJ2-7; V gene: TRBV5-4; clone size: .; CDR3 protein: CASSSSGGVYEQYF; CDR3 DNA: TGTGCCAGCAGCTCATCCGGCGGAGTCTACGAGCAGTACTTC
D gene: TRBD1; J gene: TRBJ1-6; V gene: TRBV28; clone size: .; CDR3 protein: CASSPRSDRRNSPLHF; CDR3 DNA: TGTGCCAGCAGCCCCAGGTCGGACAGGCGTAATTCACCCCTCCACTTT
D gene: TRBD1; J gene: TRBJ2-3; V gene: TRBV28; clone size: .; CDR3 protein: CASSPRDSTDTRYF; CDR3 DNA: TGTGCCAGCAGTCCCCGGGACAGCACAGATACGCGGTATTTT
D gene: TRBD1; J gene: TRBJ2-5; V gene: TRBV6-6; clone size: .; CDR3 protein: CASSSGGRGETQYF; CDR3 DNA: TGTGCCAGCAGTTCAGGGGGTAGGGGAGAGACCCAGTACTTC
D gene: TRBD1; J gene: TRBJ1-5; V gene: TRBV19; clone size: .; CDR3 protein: CASSIGGQGRQPQHF; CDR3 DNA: TGTGCCAGTAGTATAGGGGGACAGGGGCGTCAGCCCCAGCATTTT
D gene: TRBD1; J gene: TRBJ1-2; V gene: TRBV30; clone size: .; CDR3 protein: CAWDRGRGGYTF; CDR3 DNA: TGTGCCTGGGACAGGGGGCGAGGTGGCTACACCTTC
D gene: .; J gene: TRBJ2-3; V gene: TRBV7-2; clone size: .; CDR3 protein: CASSLVGGRLSSTDTQYF; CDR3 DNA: TGTGCCAGCAGCTTAGTAGGTGGGAGATTATCTAGCACAGATACGCAGTATTTT
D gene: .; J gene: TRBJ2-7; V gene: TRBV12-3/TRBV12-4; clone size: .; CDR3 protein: CASSLLESGEQYF; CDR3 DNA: TGTGCCAGCAGTTTACTGGAGTCTGGCGAGCAGTACTTC
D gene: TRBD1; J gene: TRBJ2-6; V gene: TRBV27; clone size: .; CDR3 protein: CASSLVTGGSGGANVLTF; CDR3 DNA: TGTGCCAGCAGTTTAGTCACAGGGGGCTCTGGTGGGGCCAACGTCCTGACTTTC
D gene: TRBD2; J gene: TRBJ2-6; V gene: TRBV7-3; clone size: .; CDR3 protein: CASSERLAGASSGANVLTF; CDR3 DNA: TGTGCCAGCAGCGAACGACTAGCGGGGGCGTCCTCTGGGGCCAACGTCCTGACTTTC
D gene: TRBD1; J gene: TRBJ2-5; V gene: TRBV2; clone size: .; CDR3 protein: CASRGQGAQGETQYF; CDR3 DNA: TGTGCCAGCCGTGGGCAGGGGGCGCAGGGAGAGACCCAGTACTTC
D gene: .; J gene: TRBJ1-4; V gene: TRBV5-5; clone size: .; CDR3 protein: CASSLYSSTNEKLFF; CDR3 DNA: TGTGCCAGCAGCTTATATAGTTCAACTAATGAAAAACTGTTTTTT
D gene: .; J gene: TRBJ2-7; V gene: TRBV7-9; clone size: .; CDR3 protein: CASSLADSPGQYF; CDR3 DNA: TGTGCCAGCAGCTTAGCAGACTCCCCTGGGCAGTACTTC
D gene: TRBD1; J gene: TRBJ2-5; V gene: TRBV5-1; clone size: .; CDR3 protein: CASSSGTGPQETQYF; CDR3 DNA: TGCGCCAGCAGCTCAGGGACAGGGCCCCAAGAGACCCAGTACTTC
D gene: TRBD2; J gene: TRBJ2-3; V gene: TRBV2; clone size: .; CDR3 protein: CASGGGPGTSGTDTQYF; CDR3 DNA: TGTGCCAGCGGTGGGGGACCGGGGACTAGCGGCACAGATACGCAGTATTTT
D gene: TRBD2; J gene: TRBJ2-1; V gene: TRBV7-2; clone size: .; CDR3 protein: CASSLPGLAGGLPNNEQFF; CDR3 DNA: TGTGCCAGCAGCCTACCGGGACTAGCGGGAGGACTCCCGAACAATGAGCAGTTCTTC
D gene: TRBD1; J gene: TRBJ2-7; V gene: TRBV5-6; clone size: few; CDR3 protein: CASSVTGAAEQYF; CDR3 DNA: TGTGCCAGCAGCGTTACAGGGGCAGCCGAGCAGTACTTC
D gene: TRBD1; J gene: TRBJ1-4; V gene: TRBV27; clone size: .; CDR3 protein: CASSSWTGKLFF; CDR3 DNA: TGTGCCAGCAGTTCTTGGACAGGAAAACTGTTTTTT
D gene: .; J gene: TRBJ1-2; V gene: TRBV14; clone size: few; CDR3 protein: CASSRVHGGTNYGYTF; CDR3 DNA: TGTGCCAGCAGCCGAGTGCATGGCGGAACAAACTATGGCTACACCTTC
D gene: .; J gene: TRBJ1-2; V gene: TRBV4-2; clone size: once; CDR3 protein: CASSQERVGYTF; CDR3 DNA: TGTGCCAGCAGCCAAGAGCGGGTTGGCTACACCTTC
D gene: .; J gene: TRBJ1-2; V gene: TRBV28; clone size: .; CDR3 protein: CASSPPPAHEVGRRGYTF; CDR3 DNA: TGTGCCAGCAGTCCCCCCCCCGCGCACGAGGTGGGTCGGCGTGGCTACACCTTC
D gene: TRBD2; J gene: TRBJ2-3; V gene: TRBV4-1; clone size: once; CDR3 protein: CASSFLAGRITDTQYF; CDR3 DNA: TGCGCCAGCAGCTTTCTAGCGGGAAGAATCACAGATACGCAGTATTTT
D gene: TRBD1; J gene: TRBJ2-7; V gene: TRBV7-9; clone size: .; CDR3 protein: CASSRDRGRSGEQYF; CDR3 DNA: TGTGCCAGCAGCAGGGACAGGGGGCGCTCCGGTGAGCAGTACTTC
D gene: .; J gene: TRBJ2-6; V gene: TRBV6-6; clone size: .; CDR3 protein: CASSSTATGVLTF; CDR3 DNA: TGTGCCAGCAGTTCGACAGCAACCGGGGTCCTGACTTTC
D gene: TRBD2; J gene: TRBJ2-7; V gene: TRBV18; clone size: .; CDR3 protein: CASSPLAGGAYEQYF; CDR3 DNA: TGTGCCAGCTCACCCCTAGCGGGAGGCGCCTACGAGCAGTACTTC
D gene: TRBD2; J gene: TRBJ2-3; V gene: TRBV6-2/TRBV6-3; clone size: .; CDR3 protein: CASSYYPRTSPVTDTQYF; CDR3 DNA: TGTGCCAGCAGTTACTACCCGCGGACTAGCCCAGTCACAGATACGCAGTATTTT
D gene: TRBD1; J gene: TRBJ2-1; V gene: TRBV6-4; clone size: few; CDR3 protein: CASKRTGNYGEQFF; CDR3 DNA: TGTGCCAGCAAGCGGACAGGGAATTACGGTGAGCAGTTCTTC
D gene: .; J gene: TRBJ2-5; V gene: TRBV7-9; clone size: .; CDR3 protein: CASSLGSGTETQYF; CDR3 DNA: TGTGCCAGCAGCTTAGGGTCGGGAACAGAGACCCAGTACTTC
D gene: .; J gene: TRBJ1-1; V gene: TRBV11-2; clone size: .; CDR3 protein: CASSLAQGSTSFF; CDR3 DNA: TGTGCCAGCAGCTTAGCGCAGGGATCGACGTCTTTCTTT
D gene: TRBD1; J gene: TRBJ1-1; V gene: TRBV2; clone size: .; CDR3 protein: CASSEAGTVNTEAFF; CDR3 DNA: TGTGCCAGCAGTGAAGCCGGGACAGTGAACACTGAAGCTTTCTTT
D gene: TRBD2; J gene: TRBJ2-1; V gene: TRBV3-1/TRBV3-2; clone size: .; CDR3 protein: CASSPGTSDYNEQFF; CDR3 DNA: TGTGCCAGCAGCCCCGGGACTAGCGACTACAATGAGCAGTTCTTC
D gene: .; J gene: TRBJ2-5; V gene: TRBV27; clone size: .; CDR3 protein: CASSLSVEQQETQYF; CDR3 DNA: TGTGCCAGCAGTTTATCGGTAGAACAGCAAGAGACCCAGTACTTC
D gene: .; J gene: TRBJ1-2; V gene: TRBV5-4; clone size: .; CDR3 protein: CASSHGSGGNYGYTF; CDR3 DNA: TGTGCCAGCAGCCACGGGTCGGGAGGTAACTATGGCTACACCTTC
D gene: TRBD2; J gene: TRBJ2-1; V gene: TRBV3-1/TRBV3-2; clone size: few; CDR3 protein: CASSPSGSPRYNEQFF; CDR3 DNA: TGTGCCAGCAGCCCCAGCGGGAGCCCCCGCTACAATGAGCAGTTCTTC
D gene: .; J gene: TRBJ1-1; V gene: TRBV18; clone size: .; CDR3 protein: CASSPLMGADRSAEAFF; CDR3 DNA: TGTGCCAGCTCACCACTGATGGGGGCGGACAGAAGTGCTGAAGCTTTCTTT
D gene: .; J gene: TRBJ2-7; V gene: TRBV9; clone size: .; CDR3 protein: CASSAGGSYEQYF; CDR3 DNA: TGTGCCAGCAGCGCAGGGGGGAGCTACGAGCAGTACTTC
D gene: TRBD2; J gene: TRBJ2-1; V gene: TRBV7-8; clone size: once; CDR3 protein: CASSLASRGPGLAGGPREQFF; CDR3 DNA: TGTGCCAGCAGCTTAGCGTCAAGGGGGCCAGGACTAGCGGGAGGGCCGCGGGAGCAGTTCTTC
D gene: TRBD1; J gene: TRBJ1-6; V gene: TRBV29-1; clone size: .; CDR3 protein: CSVGQGADNSPLHF; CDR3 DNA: TGCAGCGTGGGACAGGGGGCAGATAATTCACCCCTCCACTTT
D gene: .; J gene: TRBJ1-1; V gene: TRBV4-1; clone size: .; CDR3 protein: CASSLRGITEAFF; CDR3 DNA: TGCGCCAGCAGCCTTCGGGGGATCACTGAAGCTTTCTTT
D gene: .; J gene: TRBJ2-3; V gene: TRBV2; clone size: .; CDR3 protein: CASRATRTDTQYF; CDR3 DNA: TGTGCCAGCAGGGCGACTAGGACAGATACGCAGTATTTT
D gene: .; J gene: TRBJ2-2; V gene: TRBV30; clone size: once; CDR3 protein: CAWSLPLGAAGELFF; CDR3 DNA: TGTGCCTGGAGTTTGCCGTTAGGGGCGGCCGGGGAGCTGTTTTTT